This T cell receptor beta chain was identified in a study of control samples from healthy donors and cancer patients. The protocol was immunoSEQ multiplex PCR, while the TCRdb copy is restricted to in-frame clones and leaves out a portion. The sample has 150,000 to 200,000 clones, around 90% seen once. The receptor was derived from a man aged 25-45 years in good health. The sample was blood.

Written as DNA, the CDR3 is TGTGCCAGCAGTCCGTCGGACTTCGGGGACACTGAAGCTTTCTTT. Translated, it gives CASSPSDFGDTEAFF. This rearrangement joins TRBV27 to TRBJ1-1; D call uncertain. Germline values: CDR1 MNHEY, CDR2 SMNVEV (reference sequence). With 5 bases removed from V and 3 bases from J, the gap between germline ends came to 16 bases. This CDR3 is 15 amino acids long.